Sequencing of this T cell receptor beta chain was carried out in a study of T cell responses to AZD1222 COVID-19 vaccine. Data came from immunoSEQ multiplex PCR; TCRdb stores just in-frame clones and leaves some out. The sample gives around 100,000 clones, approximately 89% of which show up once; approximately 22% is in the top ten. Sample: peripheral blood, taken on day 0 of AZD1222 vaccination. The TCR comes from an adult in good health.

The CDR3 sequence is CASRDRGFTGELFF. The CDR3 bases are TGTGCCAGCAGAGACAGGGGATTCACCGGGGAGCTGTTTTTT. This chain connects TRBV2 to TRBJ2-2, with 8 bases lining up with TRBD1. With V trimmed by 6 bases and J by 4 bases, 4 bases remained unmatched. This CDR3 comprises 14 residues. CDR1 is SNHLY and CDR2 is FYNNEI in the germline V gene.